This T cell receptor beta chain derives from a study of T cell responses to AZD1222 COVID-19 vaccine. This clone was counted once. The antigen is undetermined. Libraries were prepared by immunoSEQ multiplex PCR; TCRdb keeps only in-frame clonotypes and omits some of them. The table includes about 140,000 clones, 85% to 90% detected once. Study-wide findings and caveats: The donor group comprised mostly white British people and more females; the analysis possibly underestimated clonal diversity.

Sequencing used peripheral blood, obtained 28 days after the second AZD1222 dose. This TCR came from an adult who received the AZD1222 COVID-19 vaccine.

In DNA, the CDR3 is TGTGCCAGCAGCTCCGGGACAGGCCGCTACGAGCAGTACTTC. Translation gives CASSSGTGRYEQYF. This chain links TRBV28 with TRBJ2-7; 8 bases align to TRBD1. Germline-derived CDR1 and CDR2 are MDHEN and SYDVKM. The CDR3 runs to 14 residues. J gave up 3 bases and V 6 bases, and 7 bases lay outside the gene matches.